Included here is one TCR beta chain sequence, with context. These data are taken from a study of blood T cell repertoires in COVID-19. Study overall: The United States, Italy and Spain provided the acute and convalescent COVID-19 samples. T cells, B-cell-depleted T cells, or PBMCs provided the cDNA or gDNA that served as material.

The table came from immunoSEQ multiplex PCR; TCRdb's copy has only in-frame clones and leaves some out. The sample has about 480,000 clones; roughly 90% are singletons. Losses at the gene ends were 4 bases for V and 0 bases for J; bases not matched to a gene: 11. Germline CDR1 LGHNA, CDR2 YSLEER. This CDR3 comprises 19 residues. This study enrolled people aged about 18 to 100 from around 25 US geographic areas. Categorization into cohorts depended on clinical history that participants reported. Sequencing used PBMCs or T cells enriched from blood (not recorded which). The chain joins TRBV4-3 to TRBJ2-6; 8 bases are shared with TRBD1. This TCR was recovered from a woman aged 40 to 55 who had recovered from COVID-19. The CDR3 region has the DNA TGCGCCAGCAGCCGACGAACCCGGACAGGGATCTCTGGGGCCAACGTCCTGACTTTC. As protein: CASSRRTRTGISGANVLTF.